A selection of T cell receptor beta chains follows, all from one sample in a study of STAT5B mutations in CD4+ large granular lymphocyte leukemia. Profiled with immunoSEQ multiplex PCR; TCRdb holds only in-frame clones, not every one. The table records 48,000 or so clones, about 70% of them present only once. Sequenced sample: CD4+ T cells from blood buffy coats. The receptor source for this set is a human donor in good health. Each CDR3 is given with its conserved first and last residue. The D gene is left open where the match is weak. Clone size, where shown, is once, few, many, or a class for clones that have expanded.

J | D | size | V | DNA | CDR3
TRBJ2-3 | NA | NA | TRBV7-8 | TGTGCCAGCAGTAAAGTAACAGGGTCTGATACGCAGTATTTT | CASSKVTGSDTQYF
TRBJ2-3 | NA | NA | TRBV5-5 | TGTGCCAGCACACGGGACAGCACAGATACGCAGTATTTT | CASTRDSTDTQYF
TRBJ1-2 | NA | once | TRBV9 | TGTGCCAGCAGTCCATCGGACAGCCCTAACTATGGCTACACCTTC | CASSPSDSPNYGYTF
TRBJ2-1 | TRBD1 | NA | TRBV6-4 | TGTGCCAGCAGTGACACCGGGACAGTGTACAATGAGCAGTTCTTC | CASSDTGTVYNEQFF
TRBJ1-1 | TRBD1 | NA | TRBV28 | TGTGCCAGTGTGACAGGGCAGGGCGACACTGAAGCTTTCTTT | CASVTGQGDTEAFF
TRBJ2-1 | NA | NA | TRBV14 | TGTGCCAGCAGCAAGGATGCGGGACAAGGTGACAATGAGCAGTTCTTC | CASSKDAGQGDNEQFF
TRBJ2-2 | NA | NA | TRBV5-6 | TGTGCCAGCAGAGCCGTGGACACCGGGGAGCTGTTTTTT | CASRAVDTGELFF
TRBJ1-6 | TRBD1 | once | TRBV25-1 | TGTGCCAGCAGTGATGGACAGGGAGGGAGCGTCTATAATTCACCCCTCCACTTT | CASSDGQGGSVYNSPLHF
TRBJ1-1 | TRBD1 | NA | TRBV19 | TGTGCCAGTAGTACCAACCGGGACAGGTCTGCTGAAGCTTTCTTT | CASSTNRDRSAEAFF
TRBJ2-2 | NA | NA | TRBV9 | TGTGCCAGCAGCATTCAAGGGGCCGGGGAGCTGTTTTTT | CASSIQGAGELFF
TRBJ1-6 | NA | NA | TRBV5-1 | TGCGCCAGCAGCAAGACCGAGGATGGTAATAATTCACCCCTCCACTTT | CASSKTEDGNNSPLHF
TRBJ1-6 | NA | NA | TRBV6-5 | TGTGCCAGCAGTTACTCGATGTGGCCCGGGGGTTCACCCCTCCACTTT | CASSYSMWPGGSPLHF
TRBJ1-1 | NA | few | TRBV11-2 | TGTGCCAGCAGCCCCAGACAGCAAATGAACACTGAAGCTTTCTTT | CASSPRQQMNTEAFF
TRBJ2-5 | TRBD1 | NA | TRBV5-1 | TGTGCCAGCTCCTTGGGGACAGGGAGTTCGGAGACCCAGTACTTC | CASSLGTGSSETQYF
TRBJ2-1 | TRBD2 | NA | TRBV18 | TGTGCCAGCTCACTTTTCGCGGGGGGGAACTACAATGAGCAGTTCTTC | CASSLFAGGNYNEQFF
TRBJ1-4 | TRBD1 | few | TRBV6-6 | TGTGCCAGCACTCTGACAGGGGTTGATGAAAAACTGTTTTTT | CASTLTGVDEKLFF
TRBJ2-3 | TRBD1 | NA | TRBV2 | TGTGCCTGCACGGGGACAGCGCAGTATTTT | CACTGTAQYF
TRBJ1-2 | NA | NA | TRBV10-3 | TGTGCCATCAGTGAGTCGTTTGGGGATGGCTACACCTTC | CAISESFGDGYTF
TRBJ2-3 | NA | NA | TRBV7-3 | TGTGCCAGCAGCCCCCAGGGAAGCACAGATACGCAGTATTTT | CASSPQGSTDTQYF
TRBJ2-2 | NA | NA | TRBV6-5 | TGTGCCAGCAGTTACTTCAGCGGACATTCAATCCGGGAGCTGTTTTTT | CASSYFSGHSIRELFF
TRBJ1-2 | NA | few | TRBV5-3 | TGTGCCAGCTGGAGAGGTGCGGGGGAATATGGCTACACCTTC | CASWRGAGEYGYTF
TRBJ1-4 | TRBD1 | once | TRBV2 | TGTGCCAGCAGGGGACAGGGGGGTGAAAAACTGTTTTTT | CASRGQGGEKLFF
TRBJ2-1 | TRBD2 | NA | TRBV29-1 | TGCAGCGTTGAAGGCGGGGGGGACCTCTCCTACAATGAGCAGTTCTTC | CSVEGGGDLSYNEQFF
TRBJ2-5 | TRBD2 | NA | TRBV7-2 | TGTGCCAGCAGCTTGAATGGCGGAGCGGGGGCCGAAGAGACCCAGTACTTC | CASSLNGGAGAEETQYF
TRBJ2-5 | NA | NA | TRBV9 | TGTGCCAGCAGCGTAAGCAGGGAGGAGACCCAGTACTTC | CASSVSREETQYF
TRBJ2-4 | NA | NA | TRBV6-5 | TGTGCCAGCAGCTCCACAGCCAAAAACATTCAGTACTTC | CASSSTAKNIQYF
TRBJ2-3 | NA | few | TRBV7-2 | TGTGCCAGCAGCTTAGATTGGGGCCTGGCGGCTAGCACAGATACGCAGTATTTT | CASSLDWGLAASTDTQYF
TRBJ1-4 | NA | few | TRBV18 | TGTGCCAGCTCACCACGAGACGTCGCAACTAATGAAAAACTGTTTTTT | CASSPRDVATNEKLFF
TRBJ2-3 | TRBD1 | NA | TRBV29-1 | TGCAGCGTTGGGGGACAGGGAAACACAGATACGCAGTATTTT | CSVGGQGNTDTQYF
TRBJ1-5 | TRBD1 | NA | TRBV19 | TGTGCCAGTAGTATAGGGGGACAGGGCCCCAATCAGCCCCAGCATTTT | CASSIGGQGPNQPQHF
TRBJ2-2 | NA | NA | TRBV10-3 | TGTGCCATCAGTGAGTCCGGGCCCTCTGCGGAGCTGTTTTTT | CAISESGPSAELFF
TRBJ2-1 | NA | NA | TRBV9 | TGTGCCAGCAGCGTATGGGAAAACTCCTACAATGAGCAGTTCTTC | CASSVWENSYNEQFF
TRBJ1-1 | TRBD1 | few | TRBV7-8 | TGTGCCAGCAGCAGGGGACAGCCAGGGAACACTGAAGCTTTCTTT | CASSRGQPGNTEAFF
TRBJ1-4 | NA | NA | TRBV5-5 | TGTGCCAGCAGCTTTGGCCCGTCTATTGAAAAACTGTTTTTT | CASSFGPSIEKLFF
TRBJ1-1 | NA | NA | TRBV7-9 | TGTGCCAGCAGCTTAAACAGGATTAACACTGAAGCTTTCTTT | CASSLNRINTEAFF
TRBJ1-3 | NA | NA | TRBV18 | TGTGCCAGCTCACCCACCGAAGTGAGCTCTGGAAACACCATATATTTT | CASSPTEVSSGNTIYF
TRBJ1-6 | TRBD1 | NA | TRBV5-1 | TGCGCCAGCAGCTTGACCTCCGACAGGGCTAATTCACCCCTCCACTTT | CASSLTSDRANSPLHF
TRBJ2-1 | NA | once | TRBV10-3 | TGTGCCATCAGTGAGTTAGAGGGGGGCCACTACAATGAGCAGTTCTTC | CAISELEGGHYNEQFF
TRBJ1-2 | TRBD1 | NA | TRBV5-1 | TGCGCCAGCAGCATCGACAGGGCTGCTGGGTATGGCTACACCTTC | CASSIDRAAGYGYTF
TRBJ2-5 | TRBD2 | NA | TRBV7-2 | TGTGCCAGCAGCTCTAGGACTAGCGTAGAGACCCAGTACTTC | CASSSRTSVETQYF
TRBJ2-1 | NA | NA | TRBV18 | TGTGCCAGCTCACCACAGGCACCCTCCAATGAGCAGTTCTTC | CASSPQAPSNEQFF
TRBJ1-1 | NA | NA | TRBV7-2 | TGTGCCAGCAGCTTAGGGGCGGAGAACACTGAAGCTTTCTTT | CASSLGAENTEAFF
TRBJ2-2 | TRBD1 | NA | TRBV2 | TGTGCCACCCGACAGGGGACGGACACCGGGGAGCTGTTTTTT | CATRQGTDTGELFF